The 18 T cell receptor beta chains in this list originate from one sample, sequenced in a study of shared clonotypes between healthy human individuals. Naive CD8 cells lacked CD45RO and underwent positive selection for CCR7, leaving out terminally differentiated effector memory CD45RA+ cells. Produced via immunoSEQ multiplex PCR; TCRdb's table is partial and in-frame only. The profile shows about 1,800,000 clones, just under 95% of them singletons. The specimen sequenced was naive CD8+ T cells sorted from blood. Receptor source: a man younger than 35 in good health.

The chain carries TRBV4-1 and TRBJ1-2; TRBD1 is a possible D gene (5 bases). CDR3 length: 15 amino acids. The germline V gene has CDR1 MGHRA and CDR2 YSYEKL. V lost 0 bases, J lost 8 bases, and 16 bases lay in between. The CDR3 DNA is TGCGCCAGCAGCCAAGAAGGGACCCCTAGTTGGGGCTACACCTTC. Its translation is CASSQEGTPSWGYTF.

Comments on this clone: The missing conserved phenylalanine or tryptophan at the end of this CDR3 makes a read error likely. The DNA is omitted, as the CDR3 cannot be located on it reliably, and the CDR3 follows TCRdb's listing. The J gene is TRBJ1-2, the V gene TRBV5-1. Germline V gives CDR1 SGHRS, CDR2 YFSETQ. Including both end residues, the CDR3 is 10 amino acids long. CDR3 amino acids: CASRAGEGPL.

This sequence joins TRBV7-9 and TRBJ2-3, with a tentative D call TRBD1 (6 bases). CDR1 and CDR2 from the germline V gene are SEHNR and FQNEAQ (reference sequence). This CDR3 spans 15 amino acids. Trimming left V 3 bases short and J 5 bases short, with 15 bases between. In DNA form, the CDR3 reads TGTGCCAGCAGCTTGGTACAGGGCTTCGAAGATACGCAGTATTTT. It encodes CASSLVQGFEDTQYF.

The count of this clone is one. The genes are TRBV6-5 and TRBJ2-2; TRBD2 might be the D (7 bases). Germline V gene data show CDR1 as MNHEY and CDR2 as SVGAGI. CDR3 length: 14 residues. V lost 8 bases and J lost 12, with 22 bases in between. DNA for the CDR3: TGTGCCAGCGAGCGGGGAGGGGGATCTGAGAAGCTGTTTTTT. It yields the protein CASERGGGSEKLFF.

The chain combines TRBV7-9 with TRBJ2-5, with a weak D call TRBD1 (6 bases). Trimming stripped 7 bases from V and 1 base from J, with 13 bases between. The CDR3 extends over 14 amino acids. The germline V gene encodes CDR1 SEHNR and CDR2 FQNEAQ (reference sequence). The CDR3 DNA follows: TGTGCCAGCACCCTAGACAGGACCCAAGAGACCCAGTACTTC. Translating it yields CASTLDRTQETQYF.

The J gene is TRBJ2-2, the V gene TRBV6-4, with D uncertain. The germline V gene encodes CDR1 MRHNA and CDR2 SNTAGT. The CDR3 spans 16 residues. Trimming left V 1 base short and J 0 bases short, with 9 bases between. The CDR3 loop reads CASSDWANSNTGELFF. The CDR3 coding sequence is TGTGCCAGCAGTGACTGGGCTAACTCGAACACCGGGGAGCTGTTTTTT.

The chain has TRBV30 and TRBJ2-3; D unclear. Deletions cut 2 bases from V and 3 bases from J, with 6 bases between. The CDR3 spans 12 residues. Germline-derived CDR1 and CDR2 are GTSNPN and SVGIG (reference sequence). CDR3 DNA: TGTGCCTGGAGTCTCGAGACAGATACGCAGTATTTT. Its protein is CAWSLETDTQYF.

The chain carries TRBV12-5 and TRBJ2-7, with D uncertain. The V and J ends lost 2 bases and 4 bases respectively, with 9 bases between them. This CDR3 is 13 amino acids long. Germline CDR1 is LGHNT and CDR2 is FRNRAP. The CDR3 reads CASGLPLGYEQYF. As DNA, the CDR3 is TGTGCTAGTGGTTTGCCCCTAGGTTACGAGCAGTACTTC.

This sequence joins TRBV19 and TRBJ2-1, with 9 positions matching TRBD2. Trimming cost V 5 bases and J 6 bases; bases outside gene matches: 8. CDR3 length: 15 amino acids. From germline, CDR1 is LNHDA and CDR2 SQIVND (reference sequence). CDR3 sequence reads: CASSLISGGLNEQFF. CDR3 DNA sequence: TGTGCCAGTAGTCTCATTAGCGGGGGCCTCAATGAGCAGTTCTTC.

The chain couples TRBV13 to TRBJ1-6; D unresolved. V was shortened by 6 bases and J by 14 bases, with 11 bases between the two germline ends. The CDR3 is made up of 11 amino acids. Germline V gene data show CDR1 as PRHDT and CDR2 as FYEKMQ (reference sequence). CDR3 bases: TGTGCCAGCAGTCTGAACGCGTCCCTCCACTTT. This translates into CASSLNASLHF.

This chain joins TRBV5-1 and TRBJ2-7; maybe TRBD2 (5 bases). Germline-derived CDR1 and CDR2 are SGHRS and YFSETQ. The CDR3 spans 13 residues. V lost 6 bases and J lost 0, with 10 bases in between. CDR3 sequence (DNA): TGCGCCAGCATTAGCGATAGCTCCTACGAGCAGTACTTC. Translating it yields CASISDSSYEQYF. The complete variable domain, with remaining parts taken from reference TRBV5-1 and TRBJ2-7, reads KAGVTQTPRYLIKTRGQQVTLSCSPISGHRSVSWYQQTPGQGLQFLFEYFSETQRNKGNFPGRFSGRQFSNSRSEMNVSTLELGDSALYLCASISDSSYEQYFGPGTRLTVT.

This chain uses TRBV13 with TRBJ2-1, with TRBD2 matching 12 bases. The V gene end was trimmed by 1 base and the J gene end by 9 bases; junction bases not matched to a gene: 10. Germline-derived CDR1 and CDR2 are PRHDT and FYEKMQ (reference sequence). The length of the CDR3 is 17 residues. The CDR3: CASSLVPLAGGLSEQFF. CDR3 coding DNA: TGTGCCAGCAGCTTAGTTCCCCTAGCGGGGGGGCTCTCTGAGCAGTTCTTC.

In its sample, this clone was seen a few times. The sample contains more than one DNA sequence encoding this CDR3. The rearrangement uses TRBV5-1 and TRBJ2-7; the D is unclear. This CDR3 has 12 residues. The V end was cut by 2 bases, the J end by 3 bases, with 6 bases between. Germline V gene data show CDR1 as SGHRS and CDR2 as YFSETQ. This CDR3 reads CASSFWGYEQYF. The CDR3 bases are TGCGCCAGCAGCTTTTGGGGCTACGAGCAGTACTTC. Full variable domain (rest looked up from reference TRBV5-1 and TRBJ2-7): KAGVTQTPRYLIKTRGQQVTLSCSPISGHRSVSWYQQTPGQGLQFLFEYFSETQRNKGNFPGRFSGRQFSNSRSEMNVSTLELGDSALYLCASSFWGYEQYFGPGTRLTVT.

The chain uses TRBV4-3 and TRBJ2-7, with 9 bases matching TRBD1. The CDR3 is made up of 15 amino acids. Looked up from germline, CDR1 is LGHNA and CDR2 is YSLEER. The junction had 6 bases not matched to a gene; V was cut back by 2 bases and J by 4 bases. The CDR3 nucleotides read TGCGCCAGCAGCCAAACGGGACAGGGATTTTACGAGCAGTACTTC. This codes for CASSQTGQGFYEQYF.

The J gene is TRBJ1-1, the V gene TRBV7-9, with 7 bases that match TRBD1. This CDR3 contains 17 residues. Germline V lookup: CDR1 SEHNR, CDR2 FQNEAQ (reference sequence). The J segment lost 10 bases and the V segment lost 4 bases, leaving 21 bases of the junction unmatched. The CDR3 DNA sequence: TGTGCCAGCAGCTCATTTCGATTGGGGACAGTCGGGCGTGTAGCTTTCTTT. Translation: CASSSFRLGTVGRVAFF.

The V gene is TRBV4-1, the J gene TRBJ2-5; 8 nucleotides line up with TRBD2. CDR1 is MGHRA and CDR2 is YSYEKL in the germline V gene. The CDR3 is 19 amino acids. The J segment lost 5 bases and the V segment lost 0 bases, leaving 17 bases of the junction unmatched. CDR3 DNA sequence: TGCGCCAGCAGCCAAGATAGGGGATTGGTAGCGGGATACGATGAGACCCAGTACTTC. It encodes CASSQDRGLVAGYDETQYF.

The V call is TRBV13, the J call TRBJ1-2; D remains unclear. The CDR3 extends over 16 amino acids. Germline V gene sequence: CDR1 PRHDT, CDR2 FYEKMQ (reference sequence). V was clipped by 5 bases and J by 1 base, with 17 bases between them. CDR3 amino acids: CASSASGEVHNYGYTF. The DNA of the CDR3 is TGTGCCAGCAGCGCGAGTGGTGAGGTTCATAACTATGGCTACACCTTC. The full variable domain, in which reference TRBV13 and TRBJ1-2 provide the parts outside the CDR3, is AAGVIQSPRHLIKEKRETATLKCYPIPRHDTVYWYQQGPGQDPQFLISFYEKMQSDKGSIPDRFSAQQFSDYHSELNMSSLELGDSALYFCASSASGEVHNYGYTFGSGTRLTVV.

The CDR3 spells CASSLTGATEAFF. CDR3 coding DNA: TGCGCCAGCAGCTTGACAGGGGCCACTGAAGCTTTCTTT. The chain is built from TRBV5-1 and TRBJ1-1, with 7 bases identical to TRBD1. Unmatched junction bases numbered 1, after V lost 1 base and J lost 4 bases. The CDR3 loop spans 13 amino acids. CDR1 is SGHRS and CDR2 is YFSETQ in the germline V gene.